One sample yielded the 17 T cell receptor beta chains listed below, sequenced in a study of blood T cell repertoires in COVID-19 (dated by TCRdb to between 2020 and 2021). The protocol used for the library was the immunoSEQ multiplex PCR assay. Not all clones reach the TCRdb copy of this immuneACCESS table, which keeps in-frame sequences only. Checked studies attribute under half of the gap to unresolved V genes and leave the rest unexplained. Recorded for this sample are 79,000 or so clones; around 86% of them occurred a single time. The leading ten clones occupy around 1.1% of the sample. Sequenced material: peripheral blood. The source of these receptors is a human donor in a cohort sampled during active COVID-19.

A note on this clone: The germline gene is not matched at one end of the junction; a read error may be the cause. The chain recombines TRBV13 with TRBJ1-5; TRBD1 might be the D (5 bases). Germline V lookup: CDR1 PRHDT, CDR2 FYEKMQ (reference sequence). The CDR3 has 14 amino acids. CDR3: CANSLGAHNQPQHF. DNA of the CDR3: TGTGCCAACAGCTTAGGGGCCCACAATCAGCCCCAGCATTTT.

The chain has TRBV30 and TRBJ2-7; D uncertain. Germline-derived CDR1 and CDR2 are GTSNPN and SVGIG (reference sequence). Trimming removed 4 bases from V and 5 bases from J, with 12 bases in between. The CDR3 length is 12 residues. CDR3 in amino acids: CAWIDRSHEQYF. The DNA of the CDR3 is TGTGCCTGGATTGACCGGAGCCACGAGCAGTACTTC.

This sequence joins TRBV18 and TRBJ2-2, with 10 bases aligning to TRBD2. The length of the CDR3 is 14 residues. Germline V gene sequence: CDR1 KGHSH, CDR2 LQKENI. V gave up 6 bases and J gave up 5 bases; unmatched junction bases: 3. The CDR3 spells CASSVAGGTGELFF. Written as DNA, the CDR3 is TGTGCCAGCTCTGTAGCGGGAGGAACCGGGGAGCTGTTTTTT.

The CDR3 region has the DNA TGTGCCAGCAGCCTCAAAGCGGTAGCGGGGCCCTCCTACAATGAGCAGTTCTTC. Protein: CASSLKAVAGPSYNEQFF. The rearrangement joins TRBV7-3 to TRBJ2-1, with 8 nucleotides matching TRBD2. Trimming cost V 5 bases and J 0 bases; bases outside gene matches: 12. CDR3 length: 18 amino acids. The V gene's germline CDR1 is SGHTA and CDR2 FQGTGA.

This chain joins TRBV28 and TRBJ2-1, with 9 bases matching TRBD2. The length of the CDR3 is 15 residues. Germline V gene data show CDR1 as MDHEN and CDR2 as SYDVKM. J was trimmed by 0 bases and V by 6 bases; bases with no gene match: 3. The CDR3 spells CASSYSGSSYNEQFF. The CDR3 nucleotides are TGTGCCAGCAGCTATAGCGGGAGCTCCTACAATGAGCAGTTCTTC.

A single count supports this clone. CDR3 in amino acids: CASSLSGQTNTEAFF. CDR3 bases: TGTGCCAGCAGCTTGTCGGGACAGACTAACACTGAAGCTTTCTTT. The chain couples TRBV7-9 to TRBJ1-1, with 7 nucleotides matching TRBD1. The germline gives CDR1 SEHNR, CDR2 FQNEAQ (reference sequence). The CDR3 is made up of 15 amino acids. Trimming cost V 3 bases and J 2 bases; bases outside gene matches: 6.

V is TRBV19 and J is TRBJ1-1, with D hard to call. Per the germline V gene, CDR1 is LNHDA and CDR2 is SQIVND (reference sequence). The V end lost 1 base, the J end lost 3 bases, and 12 bases lay between the germline ends. The CDR3 totals 15 residues. The CDR3 nucleotides are TGTGCCAGTAGTATAGGGGCCGGTATTTACACTGAAGCTTTCTTT. Its protein product is CASSIGAGIYTEAFF.

The V call is TRBV2, the J call TRBJ2-7; 10 positions match TRBD2. CDR3 length equals 15 residues. With 6 bases clipped from V and 2 bases from J, the junction kept 7 bases outside the gene matches. Germline assignment: CDR1 SNHLY and CDR2 FYNNEI. The CDR3 region has the DNA TGTGCCAGCAGAAGTGGGCTAGCGGGGGCCTACGAGCAGTACTTC. Its protein product is CASRSGLAGAYEQYF.

This clone has a single count. This CDR3 reads CASSLGGTGYTTDTQYF. As DNA, the CDR3 is TGTGCCAGCAGCTTAGGTGGAACAGGGTACACTACAGATACGCAGTATTTT. The chain recombines TRBV11-3 with TRBJ2-3; D may be TRBD1 (6 bases). The CDR3 has 17 amino acids. Germline values: CDR1 SGHNT, CDR2 YENEEA. V lost 1 base and J lost 3, with 17 bases in between.

The J gene is TRBJ1-2, the V gene TRBV11-2; TRBD1 aligns across 10 bases. This CDR3 has 14 residues. The trim removed 5 bases at V and 4 bases at J, leaving 4 bases unmatched. CDR1 is SGHAT and CDR2 is FQNNGV in the germline V gene. CDR3 protein: CASSGGTGAYGYTF. CDR3 sequence (DNA): TGTGCCAGCAGCGGAGGGACAGGGGCCTATGGCTACACCTTC.

This chain links TRBV7-9 with TRBJ2-3; TRBD2 matches 9 bases. The V segment lost 2 bases and the J segment 10 bases; nucleotides outside the gene matches: 13. Germline V gene sequence: CDR1 SEHNR, CDR2 FQNEAQ (reference sequence). CDR3 length equals 16 residues. The CDR3 here is CASSLTPGREGHSQYF. The CDR3 DNA reads TGTGCCAGCAGCTTAACCCCCGGGCGGGAGGGCCATTCGCAGTATTTT.

This rearrangement joins TRBV12-3 or TRBV12-4 to TRBJ1-1, with D unclear. V dropped 5 bases and J dropped 5 bases, with 12 bases sitting between them. There are 13 residues in the CDR3. CDR3 coding DNA: TGTGCCAGCAGTCCACGGGGTATAACTGAAGCTTTCTTT. Amino acids: CASSPRGITEAFF.

The J gene is TRBJ1-2, the V gene TRBV3-1 (or the pseudogene TRBV3-2); D unresolved. The germline gives CDR1 LGHDT, CDR2 YNNKEL (reference sequence). The V end was cut by 4 bases, the J end by 6 bases, with 9 bases between. This CDR3 spans 12 amino acids. The CDR3 DNA reads TGTGCCAGCAGCCTTTCAGAAGATGGCTACACCTTC. Amino acid sequence: CASSLSEDGYTF.

This chain connects TRBV10-1 to TRBJ2-3; 7 bases are a match to TRBD2. Trimming at V came to 3 bases and at J to 8 bases, leaving 11 bases not matched to a gene. CDR1 is WNHNN, CDR2 SYGVQD, per germline (reference sequence). The CDR3 extends over 15 amino acids. The CDR3 coding sequence is TGCGCCAGCAGTGAAAGGAGCGGGGATGTTGGTACGCAGTATTTT. Translation gives CASSERSGDVGTQYF.

The rearrangement links TRBV27 to TRBJ2-3, with 10 bases that match TRBD2. Trimming removed 7 bases from V and 4 bases from J; junction bases left unmatched: 14. This CDR3 has 17 residues. From germline, CDR1 is MNHEY and CDR2 SMNVEV (reference sequence). The CDR3: CASTHPGVAGGADTQYF. CDR3 nucleotides: TGTGCCAGCACTCACCCGGGGGTAGCGGGAGGCGCAGATACGCAGTATTTT.

This clone was found once. The V call is TRBV7-6, the J call TRBJ2-2; D is uncertain. This CDR3 contains 15 residues. The V end lost 2 bases, the J end lost 4 bases, and 11 bases lay between the germline ends. Germline CDR1 and CDR2: SGHVS and FNYEAQ. CDR3 sequence (DNA): TGTGCCAGCAGCTTACCAGGCGACATCACCGGGGAGCTGTTTTTT. Translating gives CASSLPGDITGELFF.

The rearrangement joins TRBV3-1 (or the pseudogene TRBV3-2) to TRBJ2-5, with D possibly being TRBD2 (5 bases). The CDR3 has 15 amino acids. In germline, CDR1 is LGHDT, CDR2 YNNKEL (reference sequence). The ends were cut back, 3 bases at V and 1 base at J, with 12 bases in the middle. This chain's CDR3 is CASSQRPGSQETQYF. The CDR3 region has the DNA TGTGCCAGCAGCCAGCGCCCGGGATCCCAAGAGACCCAGTACTTC.